Each of the 10 T cell receptor beta chains below was sequenced from the same sample in a study of cytomegalovirus exposure and HLA in healthy donors. PCR involved 60 Vbeta and 13 Jbeta primers. The assay was immunoSEQ multiplex PCR, and TCRdb's table has in-frame clones only and misses some. Seen here are roughly 130,000 clones, 75% to 85% observed once, and the top ten hold 1%. The sequencing input was PBMCs. These receptors all come from a man aged 40-49 years in good health and CMV-seronegative.

The chain combines TRBV30 with TRBJ2-7, with 9 bases aligning to TRBD2. J gave up 2 bases and V 3 bases, and 8 bases lay outside the gene matches. From germline, CDR1 is GTSNPN and CDR2 SVGIG (reference sequence). This CDR3 is built from 15 residues. The CDR3 DNA follows: TGTGCCTGGAGCGCGGGGCTAGCGGGGACCTACGAGCAGTACTTC. This codes for CAWSAGLAGTYEQYF.

V usage is TRBV19 and J usage is TRBJ1-3, with 10 bases lining up with TRBD1. In germline, CDR1 is LNHDA, CDR2 SQIVND (reference sequence). With 5 bases clipped from V and 4 bases from J, the junction kept 8 bases outside the gene matches. The CDR3 extends over 16 amino acids. The CDR3 DNA is TGTGCCAGTAGTTTCTTGACAGGGGGCGTCGGAAACACCATATATTTT. It encodes CASSFLTGGVGNTIYF.

This clone was observed a single time. This chain links TRBV6-6 with TRBJ2-1; tentatively, D is TRBD2 (5 bases). Trimming took off 6 bases at V and 10 bases at J, with 13 bases between the two ends. In germline, CDR1 is MNHNY, CDR2 SVGAGI (reference sequence). CDR3 length: 12 amino acids. CDR3 nucleotides: TGTGCCAGCAGGGACTCCAGCAGGGAGCAGTTCTTC. It translates to CASRDSSREQFF.

This sequence joins TRBV7-2 and TRBJ2-1; D is possibly TRBD1 (5 bases). CDR3 length: 13 residues. Trimming pared 5 bases from V and 3 bases from J, leaving 8 bases between. From germline, CDR1 is SGHTA and CDR2 FQGNSA. The CDR3 sequence is CASSPQGYNEQFF. Here the CDR3 DNA reads TGTGCCAGCAGCCCTCAGGGCTACAATGAGCAGTTCTTC.

V and J are TRBV6-1 and TRBJ2-7; tentatively, D is TRBD1 (5 bases). The germline CDR1 and CDR2 sequences are MNHNS and SASEGT. The CDR3 runs 13 residues. V lost 7 bases and J 0 bases, leaving 10 bases between the germline ends. This CDR3 reads CASTARGSYEQYF. The CDR3 DNA reads as TGTGCCAGCACAGCTAGGGGCTCCTACGAGCAGTACTTC.

The rearrangement joins TRBV13 to TRBJ2-5; D is unclear. The CDR3 has 12 amino acids. V gave up 5 bases and J gave up 5 bases, with 9 bases separating them. Germline lookup yields CDR1 PRHDT and CDR2 FYEKMQ (reference sequence). This chain's CDR3 is CASSPLVETQYF. CDR3 DNA: TGTGCCAGCAGCCCTTTAGTGGAGACCCAGTACTTC.

V is TRBV2 and J is TRBJ2-3, with TRBD2 matching 10 bases. V was pared by 4 bases and J by 1 base, with 2 bases of the junction left unmatched. The CDR3 runs 15 residues. Germline V gene lookup returns CDR1 SNHLY and CDR2 FYNNEI. The CDR3 is CASSGLAGGTDTQYF. As DNA, the CDR3 is TGTGCCAGCAGTGGTCTAGCGGGAGGCACAGATACGCAGTATTTT.

This clone appeared a single time. The genes are TRBV18 and TRBJ1-5; TRBD1 matches at 7 bases. Germline V gives CDR1 KGHSH, CDR2 LQKENI. V gave up 3 bases and J gave up 3 bases; unmatched junction bases: 8. CDR3 length: 16 residues. The CDR3 nucleotides read TGTGCCAGCTCACCGGAGGAGGGGGCGGTCAATCAGCCCCAGCATTTT. Translating it yields CASSPEEGAVNQPQHF. The variable domain in full, completed from reference TRBV18 and TRBJ1-5, reads NAGVMQNPRHLVRRRGQEARLRCSPMKGHSHVYWYRQLPEEGLKFMVYLQKENIIDESGMPKERFSAEFPKEGPSILRIQQVVRGDSAAYFCASSPEEGAVNQPQHFGDGTRLSIL.

The gene calls are TRBV11-2 and TRBJ2-7; D possibly corresponds to TRBD1 (6 bases). The CDR3 runs to 15 residues. Germline loops: CDR1 SGHAT, CDR2 FQNNGV. V was pared by 5 bases and J by 3 bases, with 17 bases between. The CDR3 DNA reads as TGTGCCAGCAGCCCTGAACAGGGACCCTACTACGAGCAGTACTTC. The encoded protein is CASSPEQGPYYEQYF. Variable domain in full (rest from reference TRBV11-2 and TRBJ2-7): EAGVAQSPRYKIIEKRQSVAFWCNPISGHATLYWYQQILGQGPKLLIQFQNNGVVDDSQLPKDRFSAERLKGVDSTLKIQPAKLEDSAVYLCASSPEQGPYYEQYFGPGTRLTVT.

This rearrangement joins TRBV6-6 to TRBJ1-4, with a weak D call TRBD1 (6 bases). V was trimmed by 0 bases and J by 8 bases, leaving 13 bases between them. The CDR3 consists of 15 residues. Germline V gene lookup returns CDR1 MNHNY and CDR2 SVGAGI (reference sequence). CDR3 sequence (DNA): TGTGCCAGCAGTTACTCCAGGGGTGGTGGAGAAAAACTGTTTTTT. It codes for CASSYSRGGGEKLFF.